This T cell receptor beta chain was documented in a study of blood T cell repertoires in COVID-19 (TCRdb year 2020). Notes on the research overall: Samples covering the acute and convalescent phases of COVID-19 were provided by collaborators in the United States, Italy and Spain. The prospective study material was composed of cDNA or gDNA derived from T cells, B-cell-depleted T cells, or PBMCs. The dataset comprised deeply sampled blood TCRbeta repertoires from subjects exposed to, actively infected with, or recovered from COVID-19. The repertoires were made available in a free public database intended to serve as a resource for research on the immune response to SARS-CoV-2. The samples were drawn from the first 160 participants of the ongoing ImmuneRACE study and from about 1,200 subjects provided by 6 global collaborators. Where available, HLA class I and class II types were obtained from metadata supplied by the sample provider rather than from assay-based typing. The sample metadata nearly always contained a de-identified subject ID, COVID-19 status, age in years and sex.

The V end gives up 5 bases and the J end 3 bases, leaving 14 bases in the junction not matched to a gene. Via the germline V gene (reference sequence), CDR1 is MNHNY and CDR2 SVGAGI. From the cysteine through the phenylalanine, the CDR3 covers 18 amino acids. The DNA shown is the 54-base CDR3, in frame from base 1. This clone showed up just once. Its antigen is currently not known. No qualities accompany the bases; no much larger clone lies one base away. TCRbeta CDR3 regions were amplified from genomic DNA by means of the immunoSEQ Assay, a bias-controlled multiplex PCR. The authors processed their data as follows. The number of nucleated cells in each sample was estimated from the amplification of reference gene primers within the assay. Sequence reads were collapsed and filtered to measure the absolute abundance of every unique TCRbeta CDR3 rearrangement. For each sample, productive Simpson clonality was calculated as the square root of Simpson's diversity index over productive rearrangements. Not all clones reach the TCRdb copy of this immuneACCESS table, which keeps in-frame sequences only. Checked studies attribute under half of the gap to unresolved V genes and leave the rest unexplained. From that table come the V and J calls and clone size; the DNA was used to work out D and trimming. The sample table contains hundreds of thousands of clones; only one count was recorded for around 88% of them. 4.1% of the sample goes to the ten largest clones.

The investigation overall reported the following: The quantity of clinical and demographic metadata differed by source and by participant and was supplied without curation.

Participants in the prospective study were enrolled through a virtual design, were aged roughly 18 to 95 years, and lived in under 25 United States geographic areas. Cohort assignment in the prospective study relied on participant-reported clinical history from a screening survey and a study questionnaire. ImmuneRACE Cohort 3 recovered participants were defined by two consecutive negative NP/OP PCR tests, healthcare professional clearance, or symptom resolution. In the prospective study, mobile phlebotomists collected whole blood, serum and a nasopharyngeal or oropharyngeal swab from each participant. Additional blood draws and questionnaires over an approximately two-month period could optionally be provided by prospective study participants. Before DNA extraction, blood samples from the prospective study were shipped at room temperature or frozen.

This chain is built from TRBV6-6 and TRBJ2-1, with 9 middle bases fitting TRBD1. Input material: PBMCs or T cells enriched from blood (not recorded which). This TCR was recovered from a woman aged 25 to 45 who had recovered from COVID-19. This receptor carries the CDR3 CASSPDRGKPWVYNEQFF. The base sequence is TGTGCCAGCAGTCCGGACAGGGGTAAGCCGTGGGTCTACAATGAGCAGTTCTTC.